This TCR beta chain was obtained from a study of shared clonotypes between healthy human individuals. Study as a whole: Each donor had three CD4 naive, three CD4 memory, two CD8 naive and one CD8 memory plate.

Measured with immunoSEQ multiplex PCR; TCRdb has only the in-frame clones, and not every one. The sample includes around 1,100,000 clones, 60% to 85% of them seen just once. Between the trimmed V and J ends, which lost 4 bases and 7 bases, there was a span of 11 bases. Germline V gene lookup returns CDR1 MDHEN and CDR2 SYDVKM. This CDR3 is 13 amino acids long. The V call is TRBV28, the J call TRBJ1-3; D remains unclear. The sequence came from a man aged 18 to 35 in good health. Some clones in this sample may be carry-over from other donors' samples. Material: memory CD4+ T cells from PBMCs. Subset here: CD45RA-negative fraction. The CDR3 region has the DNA TGTGCCAGCAGTTCCCCAGCGGTTAACACCATATATTTT. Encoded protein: CASSSPAVNTIYF.